These 30 T cell receptor beta chains came from one sample sequenced in a study of human T cells and chemical hapten exposure. Regarding time point: patch test 1, 2 weeks after DPC sensitization. The treatment here: therapeutic diphenylcyclopropenone sensitization with weekly scalp DPC. TCRdb ran MiXCR on the RACE reads and lists one entry per CDR3 protein. In the table there are about 360,000 distinct CDR3 sequences, roughly 6.9% of which are singletons. The sample consisted of whole blood, taken in connection with sensitization to the hapten diphenylcyclopropenone (DPC). Receptors originate from a woman aged 18-29 years with alopecia areata. Some clones in this sample may be carry-over from other donors' samples.

This clonotype was seen many times. The rearrangement joins TRBV5-1 to TRBJ2-3, with D perhaps matching TRBD2 (6 bases). With 4 bases removed from V and 0 bases from J, the gap between germline ends came to 9 bases. The length of the CDR3 is 14 residues. In germline, CDR1 is SGHRS, CDR2 YFSETQ. The CDR3 spells CASSDGTSTDTQYF. DNA for the CDR3: TGCGCCAGCAGCGACGGGACTAGCACAGATACGCAGTATTTT. The full variable domain, its missing parts supplied by reference TRBV5-1 and TRBJ2-3, is KAGVTQTPRYLIKTRGQQVTLSCSPISGHRSVSWYQQTPGQGLQFLFEYFSETQRNKGNFPGRFSGRQFSNSRSEMNVSTLELGDSALYLCASSDGTSTDTQYFGPGTRLTVL.

At least ten counts were recorded for this clonotype. The CDR3 loop reads CASSLGRYYEQYF. The CDR3 DNA sequence: TGTGCCAGCAGCTTAGGCCGGTACTACGAGCAGTACTTC. The genes are TRBV7-8 and TRBJ2-7; no clear D gene. With 1 base removed from V and 3 bases from J, the gap between germline ends came to 7 bases. Looked up from germline, CDR1 is SGHVS and CDR2 is FQNEAQ. The CDR3 length is 13 residues.

A few counts support this clonotype. The chain uses TRBV9 and TRBJ2-7; 7 nucleotides align to TRBD1. V trimming: 3 bases; J trimming: 2 bases; junction bases outside the gene matches: 5. The germline V gene has CDR1 SGDLS and CDR2 YYNGEE. There are 14 residues in the CDR3. This CDR3 is CASSATGSAYEQYF. The CDR3 nucleotides are TGTGCCAGCAGCGCGACAGGGTCAGCCTACGAGCAGTACTTC.

This clonotype was counted between two and nine times. The rearrangement joins TRBV18 to TRBJ1-1, with D hard to call. This CDR3 contains 12 residues. Trimming took off 3 bases at V and 7 bases at J, with 9 bases between the two ends. Per germline, CDR1 KGHSH and CDR2 LQKENI. This chain's CDR3 is CASSPTSDEAFF. For the CDR3, the DNA is TGTGCCAGCTCACCCACATCTGATGAAGCTTTCTTT.

This clonotype was picked up one time. V usage is TRBV7-2 and J usage is TRBJ1-4; D ambiguous. The CDR3 sequence is 13 residues long. CDR1 and CDR2 (germline): SGHTA, FQGNSA. V was trimmed by 5 bases and J by 5 bases, leaving 9 bases between them. The CDR3 DNA is TGTGCCAGCAGCCCGAACCCGAATGAAAAACTGTTTTTT. Translated, it gives CASSPNPNEKLFF.

This clonotype was seen only a few times. The chain employs TRBV9 and TRBJ1-6, with 9 positions matching TRBD1. Germline CDR1 reads SGDLS; CDR2 reads YYNGEE. Losses at the gene ends were 0 bases for V and 10 bases for J; bases not matched to a gene: 8. This CDR3 has 16 residues. CDR3 amino acids: CASSVGRRTGESPLHF. As DNA, the CDR3 is TGTGCCAGCAGCGTAGGCAGGCGGACAGGGGAGTCACCCCTCCACTTT.

Ten or more counts support this clonotype. V usage is TRBV9 and J usage is TRBJ2-7, with 7 bases identical to TRBD2. In germline, CDR1 is SGDLS, CDR2 YYNGEE. The CDR3 spans 14 residues. V lost 0 bases to trimming and J lost 3 bases; unmatched junction nucleotides: 3. This CDR3 is CASSVVPSGYEQYF. The CDR3, as DNA: TGTGCCAGCAGCGTAGTTCCTAGCGGCTACGAGCAGTACTTC.

In this sample, this clonotype turned up a few times. The chain is built from TRBV29-1 and TRBJ2-1; 10 nucleotides align to TRBD2. Trimming took 3 bases from V and 10 from J; bases not matched to a gene: 6. CDR3 length equals 13 residues. Germline assignment: CDR1 SQVTM and CDR2 ANQGSEA. For the CDR3, the DNA is TGCAGCGTTGACCCTAGCGGGGGAGGAGAGCAGTTCTTC. The encoded protein is CSVDPSGGGEQFF.

This clonotype has ten or more counts. The chain is built from TRBV7-2 and TRBJ2-5; unclear D gene. Trimming took 5 bases from V and 4 from J, leaving 11 bases between them. There are 13 residues in the CDR3. Germline V gives CDR1 SGHTA, CDR2 FQGNSA. This CDR3 reads CASSLGHGETQYF. Here the CDR3 DNA reads TGTGCCAGCAGCCTAGGTCATGGAGAGACCCAGTACTTC.

The rearrangement uses TRBV11-2 and TRBJ2-5; TRBD2 aligns across 8 bases. Losses at the gene ends were 5 bases for V and 3 bases for J; bases not matched to a gene: 14. The CDR3 is made up of 17 amino acids. Germline V gene sequence: CDR1 SGHAT, CDR2 FQNNGV. CDR3 in amino acids: CASSLDYRGGPEETQYF. The CDR3, as DNA: TGTGCCAGCAGCCTTGACTACCGGGGGGGACCCGAAGAGACCCAGTACTTC.

This clonotype showed up just a few times. The chain uses TRBV3-1 and TRBJ2-2, with 7 bases matching TRBD1. CDR3 length equals 17 residues. The ends lost 0 bases at V and 4 bases at J; junction bases unmatched: 8. The germline gives CDR1 LGHDT, CDR2 YNNKEL (reference sequence). The CDR3 is CASSQDLRQGGTGELFF. CDR3 DNA sequence: TGTGCCAGCAGCCAAGATCTGAGACAGGGCGGCACCGGGGAGCTGTTTTTT.

There are a few counts of this clonotype. The chain has TRBV28 and TRBJ2-1, with D uncertain. V shed 5 bases and J shed 8 bases, with 13 bases lying between them. Germline V gene sequence: CDR1 MDHEN, CDR2 SYDVKM. The CDR3 is 13 residues long. This CDR3 reads CASSPSGPDEQFF. For the CDR3, the DNA is TGTGCCAGCAGTCCGAGTGGGCCGGATGAGCAGTTCTTC.

CDR3 DNA sequence: TGCAGTGCGCTTACAGGGGGCAATGGCTACACCTTC. Translating it yields CSALTGGNGYTF. V and J are TRBV20-1 and TRBJ1-2, with 9 bases that match TRBD1. Germline V gene data show CDR1 as DFQATT and CDR2 as SNEGSKA (reference sequence). Trimming took 6 bases from V and 6 from J; bases not matched to a gene: 5. This CDR3 region has 12 residues.

V and J are TRBV7-2 and TRBJ1-6, with a tentative D call TRBD1 (5 bases). The CDR3 spans 14 residues. CDR1 and CDR2 from the germline V gene are SGHTA and FQGNSA. Trimming removed 4 bases from V and 8 bases from J, with 12 bases in between. CDR3 in amino acids: CASSSGHTDSPLHF. As DNA, the CDR3 is TGTGCCAGCAGCTCCGGACATACGGATTCACCCCTCCACTTT.

V usage is TRBV4-2 and J usage is TRBJ2-7, with D maybe TRBD1 (6 bases). Germline values: CDR1 LGHNA, CDR2 YNFKEQ. The CDR3 loop spans 15 amino acids. V was cut by 1 base and J by 0 bases, with 10 bases left in between. CDR3 protein: CASSQGQVDSYEQYF. DNA for the CDR3: TGTGCCAGCAGCCAAGGACAGGTCGACTCCTACGAGCAGTACTTC.

This clonotype was observed many times. V gene TRBV4-3 combines with J gene TRBJ2-7; 7 bases line up with TRBD2. The germline gives CDR1 LGHNA, CDR2 YSLEER. CDR3 length: 15 residues. V shed 5 bases and J 0 bases; nucleotides not matched to a gene: 7. The CDR3 sequence: CASSTQAGSSYEQYF. In DNA form, the CDR3 reads TGCGCCAGCAGCACCCAAGCGGGGAGCTCCTACGAGCAGTACTTC.

On this clonotype: A much bigger clone sits one base away, suggesting this may be a read error. The gene calls are TRBV9 and TRBJ2-3; D gene uncertain. CDR1 is SGDLS, CDR2 YYNGEE, per germline. CDR3 length: 14 residues. CDR3 bases: TGTGCCAGCAGCACAACGACGGTAACAGATACGCAGAATTTT. This gives the protein CASSTTTVTDTQNF.

This clonotype was observed at least ten times. The chain uses TRBV3-1 and TRBJ2-3; possible D gene TRBD2, 5 bases. This CDR3 has 15 amino acids. CDR1 and CDR2 from the germline V gene are LGHDT and YNNKEL (reference sequence). Trimming shortened V by 2 bases and J by 0 bases, and 9 bases separated the two germline ends. The CDR3 loop is CASSQSWTSTDTQYF. The DNA of the CDR3 is TGTGCCAGCAGCCAATCTTGGACTAGCACAGATACGCAGTATTTT.

There are many counts of this clonotype. The rearrangement uses TRBV24-1 and TRBJ2-7; a weak D match, TRBD1 (6 bases). The V and J ends lost 1 base and 0 bases respectively, with 12 bases between them. Germline assignment: CDR1 KGHDR and CDR2 SFDVKD. CDR3 length: 16 residues. CDR3 sequence: CATSDFGQGSSYEQYF. The CDR3 bases are TGTGCCACCAGTGATTTCGGGCAGGGGAGCTCCTACGAGCAGTACTTC.

This clonotype has just a few counts. The rearrangement links TRBV5-6 to TRBJ1-1; possible D gene TRBD1, 6 bases. This CDR3 is 16 amino acids long. The V and J ends lost 4 bases and 6 bases respectively, with 22 bases between them. Germline V gene sequence: CDR1 SGHDT, CDR2 YYEEEE. CDR3 in amino acids: CASSQGLGAIIAEAFF. The CDR3 region has the DNA TGTGCCAGCAGCCAGGGATTGGGGGCTATTATCGCTGAAGCTTTCTTT. Full variable domain (rest looked up from reference TRBV5-6 and TRBJ1-1): DAGVTQSPTHLIKTRGQQVTLRCSPKSGHDTVSWYQQALGQGPQFIFQYYEEEERQRGNFPDRFSGHQFPNYSSELNVNALLLGDSALYLCASSQGLGAIIAEAFFGQGTRLTVV.

The chain has TRBV9 and TRBJ2-3, with a weak D call TRBD2 (6 bases). The CDR3 spans 16 residues. Germline CDR1 reads SGDLS; CDR2 reads YYNGEE. Between the trimmed V and J ends, which lost 1 base and 0 bases, there was a span of 12 bases. In DNA, the CDR3 is TGTGCCAGCAGCGTATCAGCGGGTACTAGCACAGATACGCAGTATTTT. Residues: CASSVSAGTSTDTQYF.

This clonotype came up many times. The V gene is TRBV4-3, the J gene TRBJ1-4, with TRBD1 matching 8 bases. Germline lookup yields CDR1 LGHNA and CDR2 YSLEER. J was trimmed by 7 bases and V by 1 base; bases with no gene match: 8. This CDR3 spans 16 amino acids. The CDR3, as DNA: TGCGCCAGCAGCCAAGTTAGGGACAGGTCAGGTGAAAAACTGTTTTTT. Amino acids: CASSQVRDRSGEKLFF.

CDR3 in DNA: TGTGCCAGCACCTCCCGGGTCCATACGCAGTATTTT. As protein: CASTSRVHTQYF. The genes are TRBV11-1 and TRBJ2-3; D not certain. This CDR3 contains 12 residues. V was pared by 7 bases and J by 7 bases, with 12 bases between. CDR1 is SGHAT, CDR2 FQDESV, per germline (reference sequence).

The chain combines TRBV18 with TRBJ2-3; possible D gene TRBD2, 6 bases. Germline V gene lookup returns CDR1 KGHSH and CDR2 LQKENI. The CDR3 sequence is 15 residues long. Trimming cost V 3 bases and J 0 bases, with 10 bases left between them. Here the CDR3 reads CASSPTAGSTDTQYF. CDR3 DNA sequence: TGTGCCAGCTCACCTACGGCGGGGAGCACAGATACGCAGTATTTT.

This clonotype was recorded many times. The chain uses TRBV9 and TRBJ2-7, with a tentative D call TRBD2 (5 bases). The germline gives CDR1 SGDLS, CDR2 YYNGEE. The CDR3 loop spans 15 amino acids. Trimming removed 1 base from V and 0 bases from J, with 11 bases in between. The CDR3 protein is CASSVRTGSSYEQYF. In DNA, the CDR3 is TGTGCCAGCAGCGTACGTACGGGAAGCTCCTACGAGCAGTACTTC.

V gene TRBV29-1 combines with J gene TRBJ2-1; 10 nucleotides agree with TRBD2. Per germline, CDR1 SQVTM and CDR2 ANQGSEA. This CDR3 region has 12 residues. CDR3 nucleotide sequence: TGCAGTAGCGGGGGGATGTACAATGAGCAGTTCTTC. This encodes CSSGGMYNEQFF.

Many counts were recorded for this clonotype. V is TRBV20-1 and J is TRBJ2-7; 10 bases are shared with TRBD2. The length of the CDR3 is 13 residues. Trimming cost V 5 bases and J 3 bases; bases outside gene matches: 4. In germline, CDR1 is DFQATT, CDR2 SNEGSKA (reference sequence). The CDR3 coding sequence is TGCAGTGCTTCAGCGGGGGGGAACTACGAGCAGTACTTC. As protein: CSASAGGNYEQYF.

The chain recombines TRBV6-5 with TRBJ2-2; 7 positions match TRBD1. Unmatched junction bases numbered 15, after V lost 5 bases and J lost 12 bases. The germline V gene encodes CDR1 MNHEY and CDR2 SVGAGI. This CDR3 comprises 15 residues. Written as DNA, the CDR3 is TGTGCCAGCAGTCCTGGGGGCCACGGGACAGAAAAGCTGTTTTTT. It is translated as CASSPGGHGTEKLFF.

This clonotype showed up many times. The rearrangement links TRBV7-6 to TRBJ1-1; D unresolved. The V and J ends lost 5 bases and 2 bases respectively, with 12 bases between them. Germline assignment: CDR1 SGHVS and CDR2 FNYEAQ. The CDR3 extends over 14 amino acids. The CDR3 bases are TGTGCCAGCAGCCCATCCTGGCCTAACACTGAAGCTTTCTTT. Its protein is CASSPSWPNTEAFF.

This clonotype was detected a few times. The chain carries TRBV3-1 and TRBJ2-2, with D hard to call. Per the germline V gene, CDR1 is LGHDT and CDR2 is YNNKEL (reference sequence). Trimming took off 4 bases at V and 4 bases at J, with 10 bases between the two ends. CDR3 size: 14 residues. DNA of the CDR3: TGTGCCAGCAGCCCCCGACCTGCCACCGGGGAGCTGTTTTTT. Its translation: CASSPRPATGELFF.